A selection of T cell receptor beta chains follows, all from one sample in a study of somatic mutations in cytotoxic T cells in rheumatoid arthritis. The repertoire was sequenced with immunoSEQ multiplex PCR; TCRdb's copy has only in-frame clones and lacks some. This table has approximately 10,000 clones, around 80% appearing once. Specimen: CD8+ T cells sorted from blood. The source is a woman between 55 and 75 years old with rheumatoid arthritis. Each CDR3 is given with its conserved first and last residue. A D gene is named only where the DNA matches it firmly. Clone sizes are given selectively: once, few, many, or a class where the clone is expanded.

size	D	V	J	DNA	CDR3
-	-	TRBV29-1	TRBJ2-7	TGCAGCGTTCTTCTCCAGGGAGGTGAGCAGTACTTC	CSVLLQGGEQYF
few	-	TRBV11-2	TRBJ1-3	TGTGCCAGCAGCTTAGTATACAGCCTTGGAAACACCATATATTTT	CASSLVYSLGNTIYF
-	TRBD2	TRBV28	TRBJ2-5	TGTGCCAGTAGCGGGGGTAACCAAGAGACCCAGTACTTC	CASSGGNQETQYF
-	-	TRBV7-9	TRBJ2-7	TGTGCCAGCAGCTCCTACCCCTACGAGCAGTACTTC	CASSSYPYEQYF
-	TRBD1	TRBV6-1	TRBJ1-4	TGTGCCAGCAGGGCGACAGGGGGGAGGGAAAAACTGTTTTTT	CASRATGGREKLFF
-	TRBD2	TRBV7-2	TRBJ2-7	TGTGCCAGCAGCTTAGCCGGGACTAAGATGTTAGGCCACTACGAGCAGTACTTC	CASSLAGTKMLGHYEQYF
-	TRBD1	TRBV6-1	TRBJ2-7	TGTGCCATCAGCATGTGGGACAGGGGTTCCTACGAGCAGTACTTC	CAISMWDRGSYEQYF
once	-	TRBV7-9	TRBJ2-1	TGTGCCAGCAGCCCCCCGCGGGCTACCTCCTACAATGAGCAGTTCTTC	CASSPPRATSYNEQFF
-	-	TRBV29-1	TRBJ2-1	TGCAGCGTTGATCCCAGCGTCTACAATGAGCAGTTCTTC	CSVDPSVYNEQFF
-	TRBD2	TRBV19	TRBJ2-7	TGTGCCAGTAGTATAGATGGAGCTAGCGGCACGGCCGAGCAGTACTTC	CASSIDGASGTAEQYF
-	TRBD1	TRBV4-3	TRBJ2-7	TGCGCCAGCAGCCAAGATTCAAAAGCGGACAGGGACTACGAGCAGTACTTC	CASSQDSKADRDYEQYF
-	-	TRBV6-5	TRBJ2-7	TGTGCCAGCAGCCCACCCCGAACTGATACCTACGAGCAGTACTTC	CASSPPRTDTYEQYF
-	-	TRBV6-5	TRBJ2-1	TGTGCCAGCAGGGAAGACTGGTACAATGAGCAGTTCTTC	CASREDWYNEQFF
-	TRBD2	TRBV14	TRBJ2-3	TGTGCCAGCAGCCAAAGGACTAGCGGGTCCACAGATACGCAGTATTTT	CASSQRTSGSTDTQYF
-	TRBD2	TRBV2	TRBJ2-1	TGTGCCAGCTCCGGACTAGCGGGAGTCAATGAGCAGTTCTTC	CASSGLAGVNEQFF
-	-	TRBV25-1	TRBJ2-5	TGTGCCAGCAGTGGGGTGACTAGCAGGGGGACCCAGTACTTC	CASSGVTSRGTQYF
-	TRBD1	TRBV6-5	TRBJ1-1	TGTGCCAGCAGTCTGGTGGGACAGCTGTATTTAGCTTTCTTT	CASSLVGQLYLAFF
-	TRBD1	TRBV5-1	TRBJ1-1	TGCGCCAGCAGCTGGACAGGGGGCAACACTGAAGCTTTCTTT	CASSWTGGNTEAFF
few	-	TRBV7-9	TRBJ1-2	TGTGCCAGCAGCCCTCGCGGGCAGCCCTATGGCTACACCTTC	CASSPRGQPYGYTF
-	TRBD1	TRBV11-2	TRBJ1-4	TGTGCCAGCAGCTCCCACCCGGGACAGGGTAATGAAAAACTGTTTTTT	CASSSHPGQGNEKLFF
-	TRBD1	TRBV7-9	TRBJ1-4	TGTGCCAGCAGCTTACCGGGACAGGGGGCAGAAAAACTGTTTTTT	CASSLPGQGAEKLFF
-	-	TRBV5-4	TRBJ1-1	TGTGCCAGCAGCCTAGGGGTGACTGAAGCTTTCTTT	CASSLGVTEAFF
medium-sized	-	TRBV4-1	TRBJ1-1	TGCGCCAGCAGCTGGACCTCGGGGGAGGCTTTCTTT	CASSWTSGEAFF
-	-	TRBV11-3	TRBJ2-7	TGTGCCAGCAGCCATACGGGGAAATCCTACGAGCAGTACTTC	CASSHTGKSYEQYF
-	-	TRBV7-6	TRBJ2-2	TGTGCCAGCAGCTTTAAGCTAACCGGGGAGCTGTTTTTT	CASSFKLTGELFF
-	-	TRBV7-9	TRBJ1-2	TGTGCCAGCAGCTTTGAACAGTATTATGGCTACACCTTC	CASSFEQYYGYTF
-	TRBD2	TRBV10-3	TRBJ2-1	TGTGCCATCAGTAGGGGTGGGACTAGCGGGGCCGATGAGCAGTTCTTC	CAISRGGTSGADEQFF
-	-	TRBV4-2	TRBJ2-1	TGTGCCAGCAGCCAAGGGGTTGGGGGGAATGAGCAGTTCTTC	CASSQGVGGNEQFF
-	-	TRBV5-1	TRBJ2-7	TGCGCCAGCAGCCTCCGGACAGACCGATGGGAGCAGTACTTC	CASSLRTDRWEQYF
-	TRBD1	TRBV7-8	TRBJ2-7	TGTGCCAGCAGCTCCGGGACAGGGAAGACCTACGAGCAGTACTTC	CASSSGTGKTYEQYF
-	-	TRBV27	TRBJ1-2	TGTGCCAGCAGTTTACAGGGAAACTATGGCTACACCTTC	CASSLQGNYGYTF
-	-	TRBV5-1	TRBJ2-1	TGCGCCAGCAGCCCCGGCCAGGCCTTGTATGAGCAGTTCTTC	CASSPGQALYEQFF
-	-	TRBV6-1	TRBJ1-4	TGTGCCAGCAGTGAAGGAGGGTATAATGAAAAACTGTTTTTT	CASSEGGYNEKLFF
-	-	TRBV15	TRBJ2-7	TGTGCCACCAGCGCTGGGGGGACGAGCTTTTACGAGCAGTACTTC	CATSAGGTSFYEQYF
-	TRBD1	TRBV9	TRBJ2-2	TGTGCCAGCAGCCCGACTCAGGGGGCGGGCGGGGAGCTGTTTTTT	CASSPTQGAGGELFF
-	-	TRBV5-4	TRBJ2-7	TGTGCCAGCAGCTTTCAGGACAACTCCTACGAGCAGTACTTC	CASSFQDNSYEQYF
-	-	TRBV7-9	TRBJ2-1	TGTGCCAGCAGCCTAGGGACATCGTTAGAGCAGTTCTTC	CASSLGTSLEQFF
-	-	TRBV6-1	TRBJ1-2	TGTGCCAGCAGTGCCCGAGGGGGGGGCGCCTATGGCTACACCTTC	CASSARGGGAYGYTF
-	-	TRBV27	TRBJ1-6	TGTGCCAGCAGTTTAGGGGGGTCACCCCTCCACTTT	CASSLGGSPLHF
-	-	TRBV21-1	TRBJ2-1	TGTGCCAGCAGCAAAGTGGCGGGAGAGGTCGATGAGCAGTTCTTC	CASSKVAGEVDEQFF
-	-	TRBV27	TRBJ2-7	TGTGCCAGCAGTTTAGGTGAGGGAAGCGAGCAGTACTTC	CASSLGEGSEQYF
-	-	TRBV28	TRBJ2-7	TGTGCCAGCAGTTTATTCCGGGAGAGCTCCTACGAGCAGTACTTC	CASSLFRESSYEQYF
-	TRBD1	TRBV6-1	TRBJ2-2	TGTGCCAGCCCCCGGGACAGGGGAGACACCGGGGAGCTGTTTTTT	CASPRDRGDTGELFF
-	-	TRBV6-5	TRBJ2-7	TGTGCCAGCAGCCTCCGGGTAGCCCAACCCTACGAGCAGTACTTC	CASSLRVAQPYEQYF
-	-	TRBV28	TRBJ2-7	TGTGCCAGCAGCCCTCAGTTCCAGGGCTACGAGCAGTACTTC	CASSPQFQGYEQYF
-	TRBD1	TRBV5-5	TRBJ2-7	TGTGCCAGCAGCTTGGGACAGGGGTTAAGAGAGCAGTACTTC	CASSLGQGLREQYF
once	TRBD1	TRBV5-1	TRBJ1-2	TGCGCCAGCAGCTTGGGACAGGGGGCCTATGGCTACACCTTC	CASSLGQGAYGYTF
-	-	TRBV5-4	TRBJ1-1	TGTGCCAGCAGTCCGACTGCGAACACTGAAGCTTTCTTT	CASSPTANTEAFF
-	-	TRBV19	TRBJ2-5	TGTGCCAGTAGTATGAACAGGCAAGAGACCCAGTACTTC	CASSMNRQETQYF
-	-	TRBV28	TRBJ2-7	TGTGCCAGCAGTTTACGGGGGGGACAGGGCAGATACGAGCAGTACTTC	CASSLRGGQGRYEQYF
-	-	TRBV19	TRBJ1-4	TGTGCCAGTCGAAGCCTCCGGGAAAAACTGTTTTTT	CASRSLREKLFF
once	TRBD1	TRBV28	TRBJ2-7	TGTGCCAGCAGCTTAGGGACCGGGACAGGGCCCAACGAGCAGTACTTC	CASSLGTGTGPNEQYF
-	-	TRBV29-1	TRBJ2-2	TGCAGCGTCCTTAGGACTGAAAGCGGGGAGCTGTTTTTT	CSVLRTESGELFF
-	-	TRBV30	TRBJ2-1	TGTGCCTGGAGTTACAGCACTAGCTCCTACAATGAGCAGTTCTTC	CAWSYSTSSYNEQFF
-	TRBD2	TRBV6-5	TRBJ2-1	TGTGCCAGCAGTTACCCGACTAGCGGCAATGAGCAGTTCTTC	CASSYPTSGNEQFF